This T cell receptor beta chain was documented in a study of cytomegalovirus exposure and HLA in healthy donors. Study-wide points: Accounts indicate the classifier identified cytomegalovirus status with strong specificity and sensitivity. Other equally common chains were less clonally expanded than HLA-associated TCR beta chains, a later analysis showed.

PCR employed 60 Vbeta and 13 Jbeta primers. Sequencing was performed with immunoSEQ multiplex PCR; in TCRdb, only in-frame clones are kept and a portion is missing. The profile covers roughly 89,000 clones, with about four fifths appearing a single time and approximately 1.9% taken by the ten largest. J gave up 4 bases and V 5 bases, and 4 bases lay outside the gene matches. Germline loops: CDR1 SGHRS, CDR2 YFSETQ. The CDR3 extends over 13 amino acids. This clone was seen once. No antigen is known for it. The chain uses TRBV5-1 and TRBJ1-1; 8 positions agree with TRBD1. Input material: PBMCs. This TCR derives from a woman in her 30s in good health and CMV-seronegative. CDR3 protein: CASSSTGGTEAFF. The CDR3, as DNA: TGCGCCAGCAGTTCTACAGGGGGCACTGAAGCTTTCTTT.